The rows below give T cell receptor beta chains drawn from one sample of a study of T cells after yellow fever vaccination. TCRdb re-called the 5' RACE reads through MiXCR, storing one row per CDR3 protein. This table has more than 450,000 distinct CDR3 sequences, about a fifth appearing once. The sequences come from PBMCs, collected more than 20 days after the first yellow fever vaccination. The receptors shown here come from a man between 18 and 29 years old who received the YFV17D yellow fever vaccine. Both conserved end residues are part of each CDR3. Each record gives: D gene, J gene, V gene, clone size, CDR3 protein, CDR3 DNA. The D gene is left open where the match is weak. The size entry is marked missing in some rows and otherwise reads once, few, many or a size class.

- | TRBJ2-2 | TRBV29-1 | few | CSALIATGELFF | TGCAGCGCTCTAATTGCCACCGGGGAGCTGTTTTTT
TRBD2 | TRBJ2-5 | TRBV9 | - | CASSVATSGWVQETQYF | TGTGCCAGCAGCGTAGCTACTAGCGGGTGGGTCCAAGAGACCCAGTACTTC
- | TRBJ1-2 | TRBV12-3/TRBV12-4 | many | CASSFYTLTYGYTF | TGTGCCAGCAGTTTCTACACCCTGACCTATGGCTACACCTTC
TRBD1 | TRBJ2-3 | TRBV12-3/TRBV12-4 | few | CASSLTLDRGVDTQYF | TGTGCCAGCAGTCTTACGCTGGACAGGGGCGTAGATACGCAGTATTTT
- | TRBJ1-6 | TRBV5-1 | - | CASREDGSPLHF | TGCGCCAGCAGGGAGGACGGGTCACCCCTCCACTTT
TRBD2 | TRBJ2-3 | TRBV12-3/TRBV12-4 | many | CASSLLAGGRDTDTQYF | TGTGCCAGCAGCCTTCTAGCGGGGGGTCGAGACACAGATACGCAGTATTTT
- | TRBJ2-2 | TRBV29-1 | - | CSVEAGTGELFF | TGCAGCGTTGAAGCGGGAACCGGGGAGCTGTTTTTT
TRBD2 | TRBJ2-5 | TRBV20-1 | - | CSASGPGTSGVRDFQETQYF | TGCAGTGCTTCTGGTCCCGGGACTAGCGGGGTCCGCGATTTTCAAGAGACCCAGTACTTC
- | TRBJ2-1 | TRBV27 | few | CASSYDRTNNEQFF | TGTGCCAGCAGTTACGACAGAACAAACAATGAGCAGTTCTTC
TRBD1 | TRBJ2-1 | TRBV19 | - | CASSHPDRVYNEQFF | TGTGCCAGTAGTCATCCGGACAGGGTCTACAATGAGCAGTTCTTC
- | TRBJ2-2 | TRBV3-1 | few | CASMPRSNTGELFF | TGTGCCAGCATGCCACGATCGAACACCGGGGAGCTGTTTTTT
- | TRBJ2-3 | TRBV20-1 | - | CSARYPGADTQYF | TGCAGTGCTAGGTACCCTGGAGCAGATACGCAGTATTTT
- | TRBJ1-5 | TRBV7-9 | many | CASSLGSGLSQPQHF | TGTGCCAGCAGCTTAGGTTCAGGCCTATCCCAGCCCCAGCATTTT
- | TRBJ2-5 | TRBV5-1 | few | CASRPGLVGETQYF | TGCGCCAGCAGGCCGGGCCTTGTGGGAGAGACCCAGTACTTC
TRBD1 | TRBJ1-1 | TRBV19 | few | CASSADRGDTEAFF | TGTGCCAGTAGTGCCGACAGGGGCGATACTGAAGCTTTCTTT
- | TRBJ2-2 | TRBV12-3/TRBV12-4 | many | CASVGDTGELFF | TGTGCCAGCGTAGGGGACACCGGGGAGCTGTTTTTT
- | TRBJ2-3 | TRBV20-1 | few | CSAAPTGPRTDTQYF | TGCAGTGCTGCCCCAACAGGGCCCCGTACAGATACGCAGTATTTT
- | TRBJ1-2 | TRBV5-6 | few | CASSLESIQGGYTF | TGTGCCAGCAGCTTGGAGTCAATCCAGGGTGGCTACACCTTC
- | TRBJ2-2 | TRBV20-1 | few | CSAREDSNTGELFF | TGCAGTGCTAGAGAAGACAGTAACACCGGGGAGCTGTTTTTT
TRBD1 | TRBJ1-1 | TRBV10-3 | few | CAISSGTGEAFF | TGTGCCATCTCATCAGGGACAGGTGAAGCTTTCTTT
- | TRBJ2-1 | TRBV6-2/TRBV6-3 | few | CASIPRETGMYEQFF | TGTGCCAGCATCCCACGGGAGACAGGGATGTATGAGCAGTTCTTC
- | TRBJ1-4 | TRBV29-1 | - | CSARRENEKLFF | TGCAGCGCTCGACGGGAGAATGAAAAACTGTTTTTT